These T cell receptor beta chains were read from a single sample in a study of CD8+ T cells in alopecia areata. Libraries were prepared by immunoSEQ multiplex PCR; TCRdb keeps only in-frame clonotypes and omits some of them. This sample has more than 150,000 clones, with roughly half found just once. Sample: CD8+ T cells sorted from blood, taken around week 54, from a patient treated with tofacitinib. The receptor set was obtained from a human donor with alopecia areata. Each CDR3 is given with its conserved first and last residue. The D gene is left open where the match is weak. A clone size is listed for some rows: how often the clone was seen (once, few, many), or a class if it is expanded.

V,size,J,D,CDR3
TRBV5-1,few,TRBJ2-1,NA,CASSPSQRNEQFF
TRBV2,NA,TRBJ2-7,TRBD2,CASSETSGRTFAEQYF
TRBV5-6,NA,TRBJ1-5,NA,CASSFGGDNNQPQHF
TRBV29-1,few,TRBJ2-7,TRBD2,CSVVKRGGQGEQYF
TRBV10-3,few,TRBJ2-4,TRBD1,CAISEPTGENIQYF
TRBV4-2,NA,TRBJ2-7,TRBD2,CASSQKGLAEQYF
TRBV11-2,NA,TRBJ2-1,TRBD2,CASSSTGGVYNEQFF
TRBV15,few,TRBJ2-7,NA,CATSRAETVLEQYF
TRBV5-1,few,TRBJ2-7,NA,CASSSMGRSYEQYF
TRBV30,NA,TRBJ1-2,NA,CAWRGAGINYGYTF
TRBV4-2,NA,TRBJ1-2,NA,CASSLAGVQANYGYTF
TRBV7-9,few,TRBJ2-3,NA,CASSLVGTDTQYF
TRBV7-3,NA,TRBJ2-1,TRBD1,CASSLVGGGFRNEQFF